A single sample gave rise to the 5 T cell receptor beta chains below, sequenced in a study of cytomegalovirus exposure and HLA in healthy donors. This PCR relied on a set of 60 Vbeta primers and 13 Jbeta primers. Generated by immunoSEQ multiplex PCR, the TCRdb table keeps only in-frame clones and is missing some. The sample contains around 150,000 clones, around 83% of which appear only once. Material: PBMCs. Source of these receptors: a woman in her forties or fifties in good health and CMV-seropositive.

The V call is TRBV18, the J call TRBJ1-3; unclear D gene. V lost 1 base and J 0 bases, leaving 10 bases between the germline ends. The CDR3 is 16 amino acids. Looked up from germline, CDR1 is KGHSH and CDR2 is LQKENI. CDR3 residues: CASSPRVSSSGNTIYF. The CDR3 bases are TGTGCCAGCTCACCACGAGTATCTAGCTCTGGAAACACCATATATTTT.

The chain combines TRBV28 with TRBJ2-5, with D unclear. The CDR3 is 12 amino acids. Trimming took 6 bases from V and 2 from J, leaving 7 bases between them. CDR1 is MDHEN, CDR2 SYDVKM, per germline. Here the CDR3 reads CASRTDQETQYF. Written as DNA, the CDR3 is TGTGCCAGCAGAACTGATCAAGAGACCCAGTACTTC.

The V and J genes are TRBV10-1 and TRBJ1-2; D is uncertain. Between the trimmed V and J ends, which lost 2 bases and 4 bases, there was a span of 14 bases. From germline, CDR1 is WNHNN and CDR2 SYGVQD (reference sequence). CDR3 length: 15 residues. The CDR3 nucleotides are TGCGCCAGCAGTGAGATGGGCAGTGTGGTCTATGGCTACACCTTC. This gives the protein CASSEMGSVVYGYTF.

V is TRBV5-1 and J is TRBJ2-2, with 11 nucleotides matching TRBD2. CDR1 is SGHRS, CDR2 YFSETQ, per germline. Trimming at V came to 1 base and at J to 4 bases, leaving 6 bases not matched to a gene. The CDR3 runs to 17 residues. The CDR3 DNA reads TGCGCCAGCAGCTTGAGCCTAGCGGGGGGATTCACCGGGGAGCTGTTTTTT. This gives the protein CASSLSLAGGFTGELFF.

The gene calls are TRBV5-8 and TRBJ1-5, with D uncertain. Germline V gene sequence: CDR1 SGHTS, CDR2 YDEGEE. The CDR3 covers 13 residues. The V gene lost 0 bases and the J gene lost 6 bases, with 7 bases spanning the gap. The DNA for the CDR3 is TGTGCCAGCAGCTTGGCCGTTTTTCAGCCCCAGCATTTT. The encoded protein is CASSLAVFQPQHF. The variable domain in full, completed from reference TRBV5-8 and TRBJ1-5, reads EAGVTQSPTHLIKTRGQQATLRCSPISGHTSVYWYQQALGLGLQFLLWYDEGEERNRGNFPPRFSGRQFPNYSSELNVNALELEDSALYLCASSLAVFQPQHFGDGTRLSIL.